The sequence of this T cell receptor (beta chain) was determined in a study of cytomegalovirus exposure and HLA in healthy donors (dated by TCRdb to 2015 to 2018). Broadly, across the study: According to an earlier analysis of a few hundred of the donors, roughly 180 million T cells yielded 117 million unique TCR beta sequences and 276 Gb of sequence data. On average, roughly 200,000 unique TCR beta nucleotide sequences were sequenced per donor among a few hundred genotyped donors of the cohort, with roughly 18% of those sequences being non-productive. An early release that covered several hundred HLA-typed donors contained about 300 gigabases of sequencing data and 70 million to 100 million unique TCR sequences. Of the roughly 390 genotyped donors, roughly 80% fell in the genetic ancestry cluster associated with self-reported Caucasian donors. To decide whether each TCR beta V gene segment behaved as functional or pseudogenic, an earlier analysis of some 600 of the donors relied on high-throughput TCR beta sequencing. Typing coverage differed by locus: A, B, C, DRB1 and DQB1 were typed in roughly 629-630 donors, DQA1 in 500 to 550, DPA1 in some 570, and DPB1 in about 450. The study profiled the T cell repertoires of 500 to 800 subjects by immunosequencing and related them to cytomegalovirus serostatus. All discovery cohort repertoires had been generated using a single sequencing platform. Besides the first cohort of about 730 subjects, a separate validation cohort made up of 120 different subjects was used. Five DR-DQ haplotypes were treated as single units for association and clustering because of strong linkage in the cohort. To predict cytomegalovirus infection status, the study combined high-throughput TCR immunosequencing, statistical association of individual TCRs with disease status, and machine learning. A later genetic analysis took genome-wide SNP genotypes for about three fifths of the roughly 700 donors and used that subset as a discovery cohort. HLA typing covered class I and class II loci at four-digit resolution. Donor age, sex, ethnicity and CMV serostatus were compiled alongside the repertoire data. The study aimed to test whether signatures of past pathogen exposure could be identified by cataloging public T cell receptors. The later analysis used no new phenotypic data to find candidate immune exposures, relying instead on TCR beta sequences and their occurrence across donors. A later analysis re-examined previously published TCR beta repertoires from over 500 donors and added high-resolution HLA genotyping to investigate patterns of TCR occurrence. Results the study describes overall, beyond this receptor: In a later analysis, TCR association rates were found to vary across HLA loci, with the most associated TCRs seen for DRB1 alleles and the fewest for HLA-C alleles. Strong co-occurrence of HLA alleles, especially DR and DQ, made assigning TCR associations to individual alleles difficult. A later analysis found that HLA-associated TCR beta chains were more clonally expanded and had lower generation probabilities than equally common non-associated chains. Because counts were too low, about 15 rarely observed V segments, including chromosome 9 orphons, were left out of the earlier analysis of some 640 of the donors. The sequencing pipeline was judged likely to have produced a cluster of highly shared sequence variants as a technical artifact. Some IMGT-functional V segments, including TRBV6-2 and TRBV6-3, could not be told apart with the 87-base-pair reads, so those segments were excluded. CMV serostatus was the only immune exposure information available for the cohort. In an earlier analysis of approximately 590 of the donors, most TCR beta V segments appeared in productive rearrangements about 87% or about 30% of the time, broadly matching IMGT annotations. Most TCR sequences were seen in very few donors, while some public TCRs were found in many individuals. In a later genetic analysis, fewer N-insertions in productive TCRs were reported among donors in an Asian-associated ancestry cluster than the roughly 700-donor mean. In a later analysis, most CMV-associated TCR beta chains were found to appear HLA-restricted, with HLA associations seemingly driven largely by CMV exposure. It was suggested by the authors that the approach could potentially be generalized to other disease states and immunological phenotypes. A later analysis reported that several top co-occurrence clusters appeared linked to parvovirus B19, influenza, CMV and Epstein-Barr virus. A further reported finding was that TCR beta sequences accurately predicted the HLA-A and HLA-B alleles for most subjects in the first cohort. Because HLA typing was unavailable for some donors at each locus, only the typed subset was used in association tests. Three of the identified cytomegalovirus-associated TCR beta chains were confirmed in vitro to be specific for cytomegalovirus antigens. The presence/absence analyses assumed that sequencing depth was roughly uniform across donors, and that assumption may not be true. Cytomegalovirus status was reported to be diagnosed by the classifier with high specificity and sensitivity in both the original and validation cohorts. An association between a missense DCLRE1C variant and V-gene and J-gene trimming of TCR beta chains was found in a later genetic analysis and replicated in an independent cohort. At a false discovery rate of 0.05, a later analysis linked around 17,000 TCR beta sequences to specific HLA alleles. The cohort was sequenced for TCR beta chains only, and without alpha or paired-chain data the features that could be detected were limited. Correlated functional status among segregating V segments might reflect linkage disequilibrium, but an unknown experimental factor could not be ruled out. In the study, about 150 TCR beta chains were listed as associated with cytomegalovirus.

The cohort comprised 666 healthy bone marrow donors. At the time of sampling, all cohort members were nominally healthy, though unrecorded immune exposures were likely present. The donor was CMV seronegative and belonged to the group of several hundred seronegative cohort members. Each donor provided a peripheral blood sample, and peripheral blood mononuclear cells were used for TCR beta sequencing. Genomic DNA extraction from the blood cell samples was performed with the Qiagen DNeasy Blood Extraction Kit. On this clone: Its antigen has not been determined. Base qualities are not recorded, but no much larger clone differs from it by a single base.

Inclusive of the bounding cysteine and phenylalanine, the CDR3 is 15 residues long. Only the CDR3 DNA is retained, 45 bases long and in frame from the first base. Trimming leaves V shorter by 8 bases and J shorter by 0 bases, with the junction holding 8 bases beyond the gene matches. The germline V gene encodes CDR1 SNHLY and CDR2 FYNNEI. Library preparation used the immunoSEQ multiplex PCR assay. For the multiplex PCR, a mixture combining 60 forward primers for TCR Vbeta segments and 13 reverse primers for TCR Jbeta segments was used. The CDR3 region of rearranged TCR beta genes was amplified from genomic DNA with a multiplex PCR assay. The Illumina HiSeq System was used to sequence the amplified TCR beta libraries as 87-base-pair reads. The study's own analysis went as follows. A later analysis counted tens of millions of unique TCR beta chains across the 600 to 850 repertoires, and roughly 11 million of these chains were shared by at least two donors. To remove PCR and sequencing errors, raw reads were error-corrected and collapsed into unique sequences using a nearest-neighbor algorithm that merged closely related sequences. CDR3 sequences were aligned to IMGT reference sequences to assign V, D and J gene segments. For a sequence to be retained, a match of at least six nucleotides was required to both a V gene segment and a J gene segment. A rearrangement counted as productive if the CDR3 had no stop codons and remained in frame with V and J, and every other rearrangement counted as non-productive. Following IMGT convention, CDR3 was defined as the stretch from the second conserved V-encoded cysteine to the conserved J-encoded phenylalanine. The earlier analysis of 500 to 650 of the donors excluded any sequence lacking an unambiguous match to a single V gene segment. An earlier analysis of several hundred of the donors called V segments functional above 56.7% productive rearrangements and segregating when the between-donor standard deviation exceeded 5%. A statistical classification framework was built for diagnosing cytomegalovirus status from the catalog of TCR beta chain sequences. V and J gene assignment, in a later analysis, came from comparing TCR nucleotide sequences with IMGT/GENE-DB human TR gene sequences. Using the TCRdist pipeline, a later analysis assigned CDR3 sequences along with most-parsimonious VDJ recombination scenarios. In a later analysis, every TCR beta chain was defined by the combination of its CDR3 amino acid sequence and its V-gene family, and reads without a unique V-gene family were dropped. A later analysis removed 592 highly shared, low-generation-probability nucleotide sequences to deal with suspected cross-contamination and a sequencing artifact. For each public chain, a later analysis derived a clonal expansion index from normalized ranks of inferred template counts within each repertoire. In a later analysis, generation probabilities were computed using a VDJ recombination model fitted to out-of-frame rearrangements, and the results were checked against IGoR. Hypergeometric tests were used in a later analysis to score TCR-TCR, TCR-HLA and TCR-CMV co-occurrence, with a repertoire-size bias correction applied to the TCR pairs. In a later analysis, false discovery rates were estimated by permuting HLA or CMV assignments 20 times. A later analysis grouped co-occurring TCRs with DBSCAN, adding TCRdist sequence similarity when clustering within HLA-allele-positive subsets. For co-occurrence clustering, repertoires with fewer than 30,000 or more than 120,000 public chains were excluded, along with five repertoires with anomalous nucleotide sharing. TCRdb obtained this table from immuneACCESS and retained in-frame rearrangements with V and J assigned. These tables miss some clones; where compared with another copy, unresolved V genes account for less than half of the shortfall, and the remainder is unexplained. That table supplies the V and J calls and clone size; D and trimming were determined from the DNA. Recorded for this sample are hundreds of thousands of clones; around 80% of them occurred a single time. The ten largest account for about 0.5% of the sample.

Sequencing was done on a sample of PBMCs. The chain is encoded by TRBV2 joined to TRBJ1-2; 8 middle bases align to TRBD1. The sequence was obtained from a boy between 10 and 17 years old in good health and CMV-seronegative. Here the CDR3 is given as CASGLQQGANYGYTF. The bases are TGTGCCAGCGGACTACAACAGGGGGCTAACTATGGCTACACCTTC.